The 15 T cell receptor beta chains presented below share a single source sample, sequenced in a study of T cells after yellow fever vaccination. TCRdb analysed the 5' RACE reads with MiXCR anew, one entry per CDR3 protein. The repertoire holds about 260,000 distinct CDR3 sequences, with roughly 13% as singletons. The sequencing here drew on CD4+ T cells sorted from PBMCs, taken 45 days after the yellow fever booster vaccination. The receptor set was obtained from a man between 25 and 39 years old who received the YFV17D yellow fever vaccine.

This chain links TRBV18 with TRBJ1-2; no reliable D call. Germline CDR1 and CDR2: KGHSH and LQKENI. The CDR3 contains 13 residues. V lost 6 bases, J lost 8 bases, and 16 bases lay in between. Here the CDR3 DNA reads TGTGCCAGCTCGCCTAGTAGCGACGCGGGCTACACCTTC. Translation gives CASSPSSDAGYTF.

This clonotype was counted ten times or more. V and J are TRBV28 and TRBJ2-7; TRBD2 agrees at 10 bases. CDR3 length: 14 residues. V lost 5 bases to trimming and J lost 4 bases; unmatched junction nucleotides: 5. The germline CDR1 and CDR2 sequences are MDHEN and SYDVKM. The chain's CDR3 is CASSPSGRVYEQYF. The CDR3 nucleotides read TGTGCCAGCAGTCCTAGCGGGAGAGTTTACGAGCAGTACTTC.

This sequence joins TRBV20-1 and TRBJ2-1; perhaps TRBD2 as D (5 bases). This CDR3 is 14 amino acids long. Germline V CDR1 and CDR2: DFQATT, SNEGSKA (reference sequence). Trimming removed 1 base from V and 0 bases from J, with 7 bases in between. The DNA of the CDR3 is TGCAGTGCTAGAGCGGGGATCTCCTACAATGAGCAGTTCTTC. Amino acid sequence: CSARAGISYNEQFF.

This clonotype was detected a few times. The DNA of the CDR3 is TGTGCCAGCAGCTTTGTAGGGGGCCAAGAGACCCAGTACTTC. Residues: CASSFVGGQETQYF. The gene calls are TRBV5-6 and TRBJ2-5; tentative D call: TRBD1 (6 bases). Trimming stripped 2 bases from V and 1 base from J, with 9 bases between. Germline CDR1 and CDR2: SGHDT and YYEEEE. There are 14 residues in the CDR3.

This clonotype turned up a few times. The chain employs TRBV4-3 and TRBJ2-3; unclear D gene. Per the germline V gene, CDR1 is LGHNA and CDR2 is YSLEER. Trimming pared 1 base from V and 6 bases from J, leaving 11 bases between. This CDR3 region has 14 residues. CDR3 bases: TGCGCCAGCAGCCAAGCTCCGAGTCGGGATACGCAGTATTTT. This codes for CASSQAPSRDTQYF.

The gene calls are TRBV4-3 and TRBJ2-5; D tentatively reads TRBD1 or TRBD2 (7 bases each). V lost 1 base and J 5 bases, leaving 11 bases between the germline ends. Germline V gene data show CDR1 as LGHNA and CDR2 as YSLEER. The CDR3 covers 14 residues. The CDR3 here is CASSQGQGGETQYF. The CDR3 DNA is TGCGCCAGCAGCCAAGGACAGGGAGGGGAGACCCAGTACTTC.

CDR3 nucleotide sequence: TGCGCCAGCAGCTTCCTGGCCGGCAGAGAATGGGAAGAGACCCAGTACTTC. It specifies CASSFLAGREWEETQYF. The chain has TRBV5-1 and TRBJ2-5; D is ambiguous. Germline CDR1 is SGHRS and CDR2 is YFSETQ. Trimming removed 2 bases at V and 3 bases at J, with 20 bases between. The length of the CDR3 is 17 residues.

V and J are TRBV20-1 and TRBJ1-4; 7 nucleotides match TRBD1. V lost 3 bases and J lost 7; bases outside the gene matches: 8. The CDR3 spans 14 residues. Germline lookup yields CDR1 DFQATT and CDR2 SNEGSKA (reference sequence). The CDR3 DNA sequence: TGCAGTGCTAGGACAGGGAGAGATAGTGAAAAACTGTTTTTT. Encoded protein: CSARTGRDSEKLFF.

V and J are TRBV20-1 and TRBJ2-2; the D is unclear. The CDR3 covers 16 residues. Trimming removed 2 bases at V and 3 bases at J, with 16 bases between. From germline, CDR1 is DFQATT and CDR2 SNEGSKA (reference sequence). The CDR3 DNA follows: TGCAGTGCTAGACACCCAGGTACATCGGACACCGGGGAGCTGTTTTTT. The encoded protein is CSARHPGTSDTGELFF.

The J gene is TRBJ2-2, the V gene TRBV28, with D possibly matching TRBD1 (6 bases). Trimming took 6 bases from V and 4 from J, leaving 18 bases between them. This CDR3 is built from 16 residues. CDR1 is MDHEN and CDR2 is SYDVKM in the germline V gene. The CDR3 protein is CASSPPRGRGTGELFF. The CDR3 region has the DNA TGTGCCAGCAGCCCCCCCAGGGGACGGGGCACCGGGGAGCTGTTTTTT.

There are a few counts of this clonotype. The CDR3 DNA sequence: TGCAGTGCTAGCACTAGCGGGCTGGGCCAAGAGACCCAGTACTTC. Translated: CSASTSGLGQETQYF. The rearrangement joins TRBV20-1 to TRBJ2-5; 9 bases fit TRBD2. V trimming: 3 bases; J trimming: 1 base; junction bases outside the gene matches: 6. CDR1 DFQATT and CDR2 SNEGSKA come from the germline V gene (reference sequence). The length of the CDR3 is 15 residues.

The sample holds a few counts of this clonotype. The V call is TRBV20-1, the J call TRBJ1-1; TRBD1 matches 7 bases. The CDR3 covers 14 residues. Germline V gene data show CDR1 as DFQATT and CDR2 as SNEGSKA (reference sequence). V gave up 3 bases and J gave up 0 bases; unmatched junction bases: 4. CDR3 sequence (DNA): TGCAGTGCTAGTAAGGGACAGATGAACACTGAAGCTTTCTTT. The encoded protein is CSASKGQMNTEAFF.

The gene calls are TRBV7-9 and TRBJ2-7, with 10 bases lining up with TRBD1. CDR3 length: 13 residues. After removal of 7 bases from V and 10 bases from J, the junction contained 10 bases not matched to a gene. Germline CDR1 is SEHNR and CDR2 is FQNEAQ (reference sequence). CDR3 residues: CASTPPGTGEQYF. The CDR3 nucleotides read TGTGCCAGCACCCCCCCCGGGACAGGGGAACAGTACTTC.

This clonotype was detected a few times. The genes are TRBV5-1 and TRBJ1-5, with 8 nucleotides matching TRBD1. The CDR3 covers 15 residues. J lost 2 bases, V lost 2 bases, and 3 bases had no gene match. Germline V CDR1 and CDR2: SGHRS, YFSETQ. The DNA of the CDR3 is TGCGCCAGCAGCTTTACAGGGGGTGGCAATCAGCCCCAGCATTTT. It codes for CASSFTGGGNQPQHF.

The V call is TRBV12-3 or TRBV12-4, the J call TRBJ1-5, with 8 bases matching TRBD1. J gave up 4 bases and V 10 bases, and 9 bases lay outside the gene matches. The CDR3 contains 14 residues. This chain's CDR3 is CATKSGQGNQPQHF. In nucleotides, the CDR3 is TGTGCCACTAAATCCGGACAGGGAAATCAGCCCCAGCATTTT.